This T cell receptor beta chain was obtained from a study of T cell responses to AZD1222 COVID-19 vaccine (dated by TCRdb to the early 2020s). Regarding the complete study: AZD1222 recipients with second doses at about 4 weeks or about 12 weeks were pooled, because spike-specific TCR depth and breadth did not differ between schedules. A total of 233 trial participants underwent TCR sequencing, of whom nearly 210 received two doses of AZD1222 and 26 received two doses of the MenACWY control vaccine. Enrollment into the trials was organized by age into subgroups of 18-55, 56-69 and 70-plus years, and those subgroups contained about 160, 30 and 59 TCR-sequenced participants, respectively.

The CDR3 regions of human TCRbeta chains were analyzed by immunosequencing. The study's processing was this. TCRs in the repertoires were matched against a reference library of SARS-CoV-2-specific TCRs that had been generated with the MIRA antigen-specificity platform. Breadth was defined as the fraction of unique TCRs that were SARS-CoV-2-associated, and depth was defined as the fraction of total T cells that were SARS-CoV-2-associated. Using the MIRA data, every spike-specific TCR was mapped to the spike region that the TCR reacted to and assigned to either a CD4 or a CD8 class. Log10-transformed breadth and depth values were compared by one-way ANOVA with Sidak's multiple comparisons tests. TCRdb's version of the immuneACCESS table is confined to in-frame rearrangements and falls short of the full clone set. An unresolved V gene accounts for under half of the shortfall where checked; the remainder is of unknown origin. The DNA was the basis for D and trimming; V, J and clone size are from that table. Within this sample are about 130,000 clones, with 85% to 90% of them counted one time only. Approximately 12% of the sample lies in the top ten.

This clone was counted only a few times. The antigen this receptor binds is unknown. Per-base quality was not reported, and no clone a single base away is much larger than it. Overall study outcomes, separate from this receptor: In the small 56-69-year group, the increase in depth fell short of significance, most likely because of low power. After two AZD1222 doses, both the breadth and the depth of spike-specific TCRs were significantly higher than at day 0 and than in MenACWY recipients. Reportedly, close to half of the unique spike-specific TCRs recognized epitopes lying outside the regions that are mutated in the B.1.351 and B.1.1.7 variants. Participants were mostly white British, with more females than males. The authors suggested clonal diversity may have been underestimated. Conclusions about previously exposed vaccinees are limited because only a handful of AZD1222 recipients were SARS-CoV-2 seropositive at baseline. CD4 TCRs associated with the vaccine covered the entire spike protein, and the dominant responses were in regions 160-218 and 743-854. Because no samples from the day 14 peak response were available, repertoires could be characterized only after the peak T cell response.

CDR1 and CDR2 are read off the germline V gene (reference sequence) as SEHNR and FQNEAQ. Including cysteine and phenylalanine, the CDR3 has 17 amino acids. CDR3 DNA is the only sequence kept; it has 51 bases, read in frame from the first base. V and J are truncated by 7 bases and 5 bases respectively, leaving an intervening sequence of 25 bases. This specimen's time point label, per the study, means: baseline before first vaccination. The vaccinee samples were drawn from two UK trials, COV001 and COV002, one of which was a single-blind randomized controlled phase 2/3 trial testing AZD1222 (ChAdOx1 nCoV-19) in healthy adults. Trial participant PBMC samples were collected at day 0 and day 28 after the second dose for TCRbeta chain sequencing.

This sequence uses TRBV7-9 and TRBJ2-3; the best D guess is TRBD1, with 6 bases matching. The TCR originated in an adult in good health. The sequencing used peripheral blood, collected on day 0 of AZD1222 vaccination. The sequenced DNA: TGTGCCAGCATCCTCTCGGACAGACGGCCCCTCGGAGATACGCAGTATTTT. Translated, it gives CASILSDRRPLGDTQYF. The variable domain in full, with residues beyond the CDR3 obtained from the reference TRBV7-9 and TRBJ2-3 genes, is DTGVSQNPRHKITKRGQNVTFRCDPISEHNRLYWYRQTLGQGPEFLTYFQNEAQLEKSRLLSDRFSAERPKGSFSTLEIQRTEQGDSAMYLCASILSDRRPLGDTQYFGPGTRLTVL.